This T cell receptor beta chain was obtained from a study of T cell responses to AZD1222 COVID-19 vaccine. Some clones are missing from TCRdb's copy, which holds only in-frame ones; the method was immunoSEQ multiplex PCR. The sample lists about 110,000 clones, roughly 88% occurring once. As for this clone: No antigen is known for it.

From germline, CDR1 is SGHVS and CDR2 FNYEAQ. The CDR3 spans 15 residues. With 3 bases removed from V and 3 bases from J, the gap between germline ends came to 9 bases. Study-wide findings and caveats: Donor demographics were predominantly white British with a female majority; clonal diversity may be underestimated. Only a handful of individuals given AZD1222 were seropositive at baseline. There were repertoire samples only from the period after the peak T cell response. Two AZD1222 doses significantly raised spike-specific TCR breadth and depth over controls.

The material was peripheral blood, obtained on day 0 of MenACWY control vaccination. The chain uses TRBV7-6 and TRBJ1-6; D perhaps matches TRBD1 (5 bases). The receptor was isolated from an adult in good health. This chain's CDR3 is CASSFRQNYNSPLHF. CDR3 DNA sequence: TGTGCCAGCAGCTTTAGACAGAACTATAATTCACCCCTCCACTTT. The full variable domain, in which reference TRBV7-6 and TRBJ1-6 provide the parts outside the CDR3, is GAGVSQSPRYKVTKRGQDVALRCDPISGHVSLYWYRQALGQGPEFLTYFNYEAQQDKSGLPNDRFSAERPEGSISTLTIQRTEQRDSAMYRCASSFRQNYNSPLHFGNGTRLTVT.